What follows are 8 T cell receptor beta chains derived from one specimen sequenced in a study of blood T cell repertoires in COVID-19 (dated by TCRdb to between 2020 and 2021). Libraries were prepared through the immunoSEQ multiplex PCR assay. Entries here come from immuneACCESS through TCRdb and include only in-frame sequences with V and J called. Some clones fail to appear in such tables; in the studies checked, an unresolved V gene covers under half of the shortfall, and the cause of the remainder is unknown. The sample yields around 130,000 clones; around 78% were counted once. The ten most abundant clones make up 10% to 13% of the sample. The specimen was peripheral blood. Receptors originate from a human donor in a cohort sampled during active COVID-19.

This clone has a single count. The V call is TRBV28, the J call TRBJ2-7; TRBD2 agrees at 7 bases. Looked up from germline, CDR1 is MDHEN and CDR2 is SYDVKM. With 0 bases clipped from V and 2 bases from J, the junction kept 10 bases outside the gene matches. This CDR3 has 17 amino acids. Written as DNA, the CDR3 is TGTGCCAGCAGTTTATGGTCAGCGGGGACTACCCCCTACGAGCAGTACTTC. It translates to CASSLWSAGTTPYEQYF.

The CDR3 protein is CASSLEPGYGTQYF. The CDR3 DNA sequence: TGTGCCAGCAGCTTAGAACCAGGGTACGGGACCCAGTACTTC. V usage is TRBV7-9 and J usage is TRBJ2-5; D perhaps matches TRBD1 (5 bases). The length of the CDR3 is 14 residues. Germline CDR1 and CDR2: SEHNR and FQNEAQ (reference sequence). Trimming left V 1 base short and J 7 bases short, with 13 bases between.

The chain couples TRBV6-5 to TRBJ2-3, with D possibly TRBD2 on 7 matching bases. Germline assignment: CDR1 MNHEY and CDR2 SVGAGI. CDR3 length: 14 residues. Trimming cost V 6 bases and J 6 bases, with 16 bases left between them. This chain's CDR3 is CASRLAGAKDTQYF. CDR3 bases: TGTGCCAGCAGGTTGGCGGGGGCCAAGGATACGCAGTATTTT.

The CDR3 sequence: CASSHPRQNNSPLHF. As DNA, the CDR3 is TGTGCCAGCAGCCATCCCCGACAAAATAATTCACCCCTCCACTTT. The rearrangement joins TRBV27 to TRBJ1-6; D is unclear. This CDR3 comprises 15 residues. The V gene's germline CDR1 is MNHEY and CDR2 SMNVEV (reference sequence). V lost 6 bases to trimming and J lost 5 bases, with 14 bases between them.

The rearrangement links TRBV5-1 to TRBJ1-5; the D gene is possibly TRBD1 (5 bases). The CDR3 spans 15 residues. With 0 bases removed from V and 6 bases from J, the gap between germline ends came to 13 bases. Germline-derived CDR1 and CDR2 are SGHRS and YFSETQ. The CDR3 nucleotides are TGCGCCAGCAGCTTGGCGGGGCAGGGAGGTCAGCCCCAGCATTTT. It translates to CASSLAGQGGQPQHF.

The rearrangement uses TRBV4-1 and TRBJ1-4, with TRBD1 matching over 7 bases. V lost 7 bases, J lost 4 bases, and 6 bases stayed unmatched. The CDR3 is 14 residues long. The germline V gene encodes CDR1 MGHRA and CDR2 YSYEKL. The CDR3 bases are TGCGCCAGCATCATGGACAGGAATAATGAAAAACTGTTTTTT. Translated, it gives CASIMDRNNEKLFF.

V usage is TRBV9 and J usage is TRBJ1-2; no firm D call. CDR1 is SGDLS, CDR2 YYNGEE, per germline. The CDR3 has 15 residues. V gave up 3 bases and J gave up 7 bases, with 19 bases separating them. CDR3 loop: CASSASKGRRFGYTF. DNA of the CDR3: TGTGCCAGCAGCGCCAGCAAGGGAAGGAGGTTTGGCTACACCTTC.

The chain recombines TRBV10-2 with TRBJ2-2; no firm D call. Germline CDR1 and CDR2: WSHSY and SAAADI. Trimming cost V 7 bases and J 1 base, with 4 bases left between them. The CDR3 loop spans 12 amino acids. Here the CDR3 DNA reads TGCGCCAGCACTAGGAACACCGGGGAGCTGTTTTTT. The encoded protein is CASTRNTGELFF.